The 16 T cell receptor beta chains listed next were all sequenced from one sample in a study of T cells in Graves' hyperthyroidism and ophthalmopathy. Amplification yielded TCR beta CDR3 regions, with RNA transcripts as the source. Using the HTBI primer set, a first-round RT-PCR was run on the TCR CDR3. MiXCR, applied by TCRdb to the multiplex PCR reads, yields one record per CDR3 protein. The table has 650,000 to 750,000 distinct CDR3 sequences, 14% seen once. Sequencing was carried out using blood. The receptors derive from a woman in her late teens or twenties with Graves' hyperthyroidism.

This clonotype was recorded many times. CDR3 coding DNA: TGTGCCAGTAGCGGGAGGGGGGTCCAAGAGACCCAGTACTTC. It is translated as CASSGRGVQETQYF. The chain combines TRBV12-3 or TRBV12-4 with TRBJ2-5, with 11 bases that match TRBD2. V lost 9 bases, J lost 1 base, and 4 bases stayed unmatched. CDR3 length: 14 amino acids.

This clonotype has at least ten counts. V and J are TRBV28 and TRBJ1-1, with D maybe TRBD1 (5 bases). This CDR3 has 15 amino acids. The germline V and J ends were trimmed by 6 bases and 0 bases, with 14 bases remaining between them. Looked up from germline, CDR1 is MDHEN and CDR2 is SYDVKM. CDR3: CASSPNRGMNTEAFF. The CDR3 bases are TGTGCCAGCAGCCCAAACCGGGGGATGAACACTGAAGCTTTCTTT.

This clonotype was counted between two and nine times. The gene calls are TRBV6-1 and TRBJ2-1; 8 nucleotides align to TRBD2. The CDR3 extends over 18 amino acids. CDR1 MNHNS and CDR2 SASEGT come from the germline V gene. Trimming cost V 8 bases and J 0 bases; bases outside gene matches: 15. CDR3 nucleotides: TGTGCCAGCGGACCGGGACTAGTATACGATGGCTCCTACAATGAGCAGTTCTTC. It is translated as CASGPGLVYDGSYNEQFF.

This clonotype was observed a few times. CDR3: CSARVPLGGSSAGYTF. As DNA, the CDR3 is TGCAGTGCTAGAGTCCCCTTGGGGGGTTCTTCAGCGGGCTACACCTTC. The chain combines TRBV20-1 with TRBJ1-2, with D tentatively TRBD1 (5 bases). Per germline, CDR1 DFQATT and CDR2 SNEGSKA (reference sequence). V was cut by 1 base and J by 8 bases, with 23 bases left in between. CDR3 length: 16 residues.

Many counts were recorded for this clonotype. The chain is built from TRBV3-1 and TRBJ2-7, with 9 positions matching TRBD2. Germline CDR1 LGHDT, CDR2 YNNKEL (reference sequence). Trimming cost V 5 bases and J 2 bases; bases outside gene matches: 7. The CDR3 length is 15 residues. Here the CDR3 reads CASSVTSGGTYEQYF. The DNA of the CDR3 is TGTGCCAGCAGCGTGACTAGCGGAGGAACCTACGAGCAGTACTTC.

This clonotype was seen repeatedly, ten times or more. J is TRBJ2-3 and V is TRBV27; 7 bases align to TRBD1. The germline gives CDR1 MNHEY, CDR2 SMNVEV (reference sequence). J lost 2 bases, V lost 10 bases, and 9 bases had no gene match. This CDR3 spans 14 amino acids. CDR3 loop: CATTETGTTDTQYF. CDR3 nucleotides: TGTGCCACCACGGAGACAGGGACCACAGATACGCAGTATTTT.

V gene TRBV2 combines with J gene TRBJ1-6; D is undetermined. Trimming left V 2 bases short and J 0 bases short, with 11 bases between. This CDR3 has 17 amino acids. The germline gives CDR1 SNHLY, CDR2 FYNNEI. The CDR3 DNA follows: TGTGCCAGCAGTGAAAAGGCGGGGAGCTCCTATAATTCACCCCTCCACTTT. Translated: CASSEKAGSSYNSPLHF.

This clonotype appeared a few times. An end of the junction differs from the germline gene, which may be a read error. This chain uses TRBV5-1 with TRBJ2-1; D may correspond to TRBD1 or TRBD2 (5 bases each). CDR1 and CDR2 (germline): SGHRS, YFSETQ. The CDR3 loop spans 16 amino acids. CDR3 loop: CASRDRSNPRTNEQFF. CDR3 coding DNA: TGCGCAAGCAGGGACCGCTCAAATCCTCGGACCAATGAGCAGTTCTTC.

The table lists this clonotype with many counts. The V and J genes are TRBV2 and TRBJ1-6; D uncertain. The CDR3 runs 13 residues. Per germline, CDR1 SNHLY and CDR2 FYNNEI. V gave up 8 bases and J gave up 5 bases, with 10 bases separating them. The CDR3: CASRKGDNSPLHF. CDR3 coding DNA: TGTGCCAGCCGGAAGGGCGATAATTCACCCCTCCACTTT. Complete variable domain (other parts from reference TRBV2 and TRBJ1-6): EPEVTQTPSHQVTQMGQEVILRCVPISNHLYFYWYRQILGQKVEFLVSFYNNEISEKSEIFDDQFSVERPDGSNFTLKIRSTKLEDSAMYFCASRKGDNSPLHFGNGTRLTVT.

This clonotype was recorded a few times. This chain links TRBV29-1 with TRBJ2-6, with unresolved D. Germline V gene lookup returns CDR1 SQVTM and CDR2 ANQGSEA. Between the trimmed V and J ends, which lost 5 bases and 0 bases, there was a span of 8 bases. This CDR3 spans 14 amino acids. This CDR3 is CSVQQNSGANVLTF. The DNA of the CDR3 is TGCAGCGTTCAACAAAACTCTGGGGCCAACGTCCTGACTTTC.

This clonotype was observed at least ten times. This chain links TRBV5-1 with TRBJ1-1; possibly TRBD1 for D (5 bases). Looked up from germline, CDR1 is SGHRS and CDR2 is YFSETQ. The CDR3 has 14 amino acids. Trimming left V 2 bases short and J 0 bases short, with 8 bases between. The CDR3 DNA is TGCGCCAGCAGCTTACGGGGCATGAACACTGAAGCTTTCTTT. Protein product: CASSLRGMNTEAFF.

The chain carries TRBV11-2 and TRBJ2-3; no firm D call. CDR3 length equals 15 residues. Germline V gene sequence: CDR1 SGHAT, CDR2 FQNNGV. The germline V and J ends were trimmed by 1 base and 2 bases, with 10 bases remaining between them. The DNA of the CDR3 is TGTGCCAGCAGCTTAGCAGATATAGACACAGATACGCAGTATTTT. It encodes CASSLADIDTDTQYF.

This chain joins TRBV4-1 and TRBJ2-7, with TRBD2 matching 12 bases. This CDR3 spans 16 amino acids. Germline values: CDR1 MGHRA, CDR2 YSYEKL. V shed 3 bases and J 3 bases; nucleotides not matched to a gene: 6. The CDR3 DNA follows: TGCGCCAGCAGCCACAGACTAGCGGGAGTGATCTACGAGCAGTACTTC. Encoded protein: CASSHRLAGVIYEQYF.

This clonotype was detected a few times. It may be a read error: a sequence one base away is much more abundant. The chain joins TRBV7-2 to TRBJ1-1, with D maybe TRBD1 (5 bases). CDR1 is SGHTA and CDR2 is FQGNSA in the germline V gene. V shed 0 bases and J shed 9 bases, with 14 bases lying between them. This CDR3 has 14 residues. The DNA of the CDR3 is TGTGCCAGCAGCTTAGCAATGGGGGAGGGGAAAGCTTTCTTT. Its translation: CASSLAMGEGKAFF. Combining the CDR3 with reference TRBV7-2 and TRBJ1-1 gives the whole variable domain GAGVSQSPSNKVTEKGKDVELRCDPISGHTALYWYRQSLGQGLEFLIYFQGNSAPDKSGLPSDRFSAERTGGSVSTLTIQRTQQEDSAVYLCASSLAMGEGKAFFGQGTRLTVV.

Comments on this clonotype: No conserved phenylalanine or tryptophan ends this CDR3, so it is likely a read error. The rearrangement uses TRBV27 and TRBJ2-2; 7 bases align to TRBD2. CDR1 and CDR2 (germline): MNHEY, SMNVEV (reference sequence). The V and J ends lost 2 bases and 6 bases, in that order; junction bases with no gene match: 21. The CDR3 runs 20 residues. CDR3: CASSLTAHWSGMTYSGELFS. The CDR3 nucleotides are TGTGCCAGCAGTTTAACGGCCCACTGGAGCGGGATGACATATTCCGGGGAGCTGTTTTCT.

J is TRBJ1-2 and V is TRBV2; D uncertain. Germline V gene data show CDR1 as SNHLY and CDR2 as FYNNEI. V was clipped by 7 bases and J by 1 base, with 16 bases between them. There are 15 residues in the CDR3. This CDR3 is CASIPRHLLNYGYTF. In nucleotides, the CDR3 is TGTGCCAGCATCCCCCGACACCTGCTTAACTATGGCTACACCTTC.